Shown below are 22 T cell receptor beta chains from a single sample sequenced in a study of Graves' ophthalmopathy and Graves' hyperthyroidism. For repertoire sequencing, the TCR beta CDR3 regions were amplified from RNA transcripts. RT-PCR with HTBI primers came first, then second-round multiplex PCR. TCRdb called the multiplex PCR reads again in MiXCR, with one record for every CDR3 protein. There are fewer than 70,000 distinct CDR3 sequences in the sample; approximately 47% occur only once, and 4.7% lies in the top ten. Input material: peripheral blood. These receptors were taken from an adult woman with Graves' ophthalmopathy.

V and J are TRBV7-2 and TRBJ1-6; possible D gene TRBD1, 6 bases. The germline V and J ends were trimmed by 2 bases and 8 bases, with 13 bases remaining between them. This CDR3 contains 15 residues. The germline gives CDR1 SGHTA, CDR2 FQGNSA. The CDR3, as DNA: TGTGCCAGCAGCTTATTACAGGGAGGACATTCACCCCTCCACTTT. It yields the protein CASSLLQGGHSPLHF.

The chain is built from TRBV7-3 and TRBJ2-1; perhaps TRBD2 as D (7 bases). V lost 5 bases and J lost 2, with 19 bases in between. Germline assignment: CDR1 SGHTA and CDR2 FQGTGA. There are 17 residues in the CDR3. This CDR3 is CASSAPGGGFTYNEQFF. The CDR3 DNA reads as TGTGCCAGCAGCGCCCCGGGGGGCGGTTTCACCTACAATGAGCAGTTCTTC.

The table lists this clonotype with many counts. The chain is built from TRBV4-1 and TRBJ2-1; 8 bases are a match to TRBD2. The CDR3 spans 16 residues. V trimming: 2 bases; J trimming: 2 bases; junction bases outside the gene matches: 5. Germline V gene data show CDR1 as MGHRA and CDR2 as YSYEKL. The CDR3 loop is CASSQYSTSAYNEQFF. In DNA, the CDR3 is TGCGCCAGCAGCCAATATTCGACTAGCGCCTACAATGAGCAGTTCTTC.

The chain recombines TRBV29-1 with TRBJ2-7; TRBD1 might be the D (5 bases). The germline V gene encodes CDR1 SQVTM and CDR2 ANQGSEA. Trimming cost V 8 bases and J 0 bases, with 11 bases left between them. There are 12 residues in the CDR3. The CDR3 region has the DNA TGCAGCAGCCAAGGACACTCCTACGAGCAGTACTTC. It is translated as CSSQGHSYEQYF.

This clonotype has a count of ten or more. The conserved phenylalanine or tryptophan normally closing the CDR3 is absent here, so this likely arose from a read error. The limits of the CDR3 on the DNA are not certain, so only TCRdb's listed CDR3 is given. Here the CDR3 reads CASSFRTSKA. The gene calls are TRBV28 and TRBJ2-7; the tabulated D call, TRBD2, remains unverified against the DNA. From its first to its last residue, the CDR3 has 10 amino acids. CDR1 and CDR2 (germline): MDHEN, SYDVKM.

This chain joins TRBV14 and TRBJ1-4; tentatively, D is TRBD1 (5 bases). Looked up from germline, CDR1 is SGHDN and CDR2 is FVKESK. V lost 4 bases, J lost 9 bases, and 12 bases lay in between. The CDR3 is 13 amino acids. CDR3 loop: CASSRDRGQKLFF. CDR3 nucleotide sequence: TGTGCCAGCAGCCGGGACCGGGGCCAAAAACTGTTTTTT.

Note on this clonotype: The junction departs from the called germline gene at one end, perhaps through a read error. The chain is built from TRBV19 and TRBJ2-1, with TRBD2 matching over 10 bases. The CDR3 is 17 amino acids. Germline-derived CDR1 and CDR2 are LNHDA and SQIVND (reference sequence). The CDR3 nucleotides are TGTGCTAGTAGTATTCAAAGCGGGGGGGCCCTGGGCAATGAGCAGTTCTTC. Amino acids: CASSIQSGGALGNEQFF.

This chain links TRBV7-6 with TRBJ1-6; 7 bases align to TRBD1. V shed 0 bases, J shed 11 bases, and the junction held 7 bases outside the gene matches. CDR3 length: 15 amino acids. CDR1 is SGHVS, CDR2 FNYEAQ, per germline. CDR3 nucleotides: TGTGCCAGCAGCTTAGCGGAAGGGGGCGAAACACCCCTCCACTTT. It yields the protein CASSLAEGGETPLHF.

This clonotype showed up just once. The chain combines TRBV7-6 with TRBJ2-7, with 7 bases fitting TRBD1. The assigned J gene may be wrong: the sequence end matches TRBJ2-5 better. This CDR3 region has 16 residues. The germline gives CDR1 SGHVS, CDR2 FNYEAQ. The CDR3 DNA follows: TGTGCCAGCAGCTCACGTTACAGGGGTGACCAAGAGACCCAGTACTTC. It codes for CASSSRYRGDQETQYF.

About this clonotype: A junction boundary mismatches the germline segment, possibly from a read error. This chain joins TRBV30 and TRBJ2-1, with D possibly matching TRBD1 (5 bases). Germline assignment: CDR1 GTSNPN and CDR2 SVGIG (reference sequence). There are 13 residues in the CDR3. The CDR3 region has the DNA TGTGCCTGGAGTGCCCAGGGTCCCAATGAGCAGTGCTTC. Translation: CAWSAQGPNEQCF.

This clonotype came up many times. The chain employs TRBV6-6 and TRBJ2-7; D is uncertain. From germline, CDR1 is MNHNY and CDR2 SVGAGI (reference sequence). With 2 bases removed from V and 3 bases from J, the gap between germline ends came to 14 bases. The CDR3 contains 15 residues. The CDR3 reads CASSYQETLGYEQYF. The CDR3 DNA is TGTGCCAGCAGTTACCAGGAGACCCTAGGCTACGAGCAGTACTTC.

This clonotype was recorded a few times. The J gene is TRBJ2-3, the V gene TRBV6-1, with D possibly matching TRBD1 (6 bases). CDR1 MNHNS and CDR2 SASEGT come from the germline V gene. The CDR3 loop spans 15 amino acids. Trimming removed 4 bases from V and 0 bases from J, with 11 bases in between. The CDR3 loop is CASSVTRGSTDTQYF. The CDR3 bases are TGTGCCAGCAGTGTTACCAGGGGTAGCACAGATACGCAGTATTTT.

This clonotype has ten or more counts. CDR3 region: CASRGLGSNQPQHF. CDR3 DNA: TGTGCCAGCCGGGGCCTGGGGAGCAATCAGCCCCAGCATTTT. The chain is built from TRBV19 and TRBJ1-5, with a tentative D call TRBD1 (5 bases). Germline assignment: CDR1 LNHDA and CDR2 SQIVND (reference sequence). CDR3 length: 14 residues. V was trimmed by 9 bases and J by 1 base, leaving 13 bases between them.

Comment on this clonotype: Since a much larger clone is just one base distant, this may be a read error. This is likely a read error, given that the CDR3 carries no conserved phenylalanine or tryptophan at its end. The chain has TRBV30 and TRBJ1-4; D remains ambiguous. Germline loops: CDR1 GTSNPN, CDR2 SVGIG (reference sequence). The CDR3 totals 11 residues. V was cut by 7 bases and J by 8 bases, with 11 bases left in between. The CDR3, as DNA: TGTGCCTCGGGAGGGAGGGAAAAACTGTTTCTT. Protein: CASGGREKLFL.

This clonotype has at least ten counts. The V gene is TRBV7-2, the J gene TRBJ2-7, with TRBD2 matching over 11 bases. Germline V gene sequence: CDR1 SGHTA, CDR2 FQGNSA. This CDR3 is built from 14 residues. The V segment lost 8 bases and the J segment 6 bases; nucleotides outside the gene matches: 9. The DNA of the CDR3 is TGTGCCAGCGCCCCGGGACTAGCGGTCGCCGAGCAGTACTTC. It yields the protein CASAPGLAVAEQYF.

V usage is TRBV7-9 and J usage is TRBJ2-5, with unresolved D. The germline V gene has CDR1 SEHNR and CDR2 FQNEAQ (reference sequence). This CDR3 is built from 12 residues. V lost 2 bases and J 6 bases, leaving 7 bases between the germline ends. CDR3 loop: CASSLREKTQYF. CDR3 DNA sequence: TGTGCCAGCAGCTTAAGGGAAAAGACCCAGTACTTC.

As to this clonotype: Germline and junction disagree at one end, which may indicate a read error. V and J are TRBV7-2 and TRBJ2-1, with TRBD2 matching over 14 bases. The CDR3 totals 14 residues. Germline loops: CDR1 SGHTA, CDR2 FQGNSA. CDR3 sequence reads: CASSDSGTSGSPIF. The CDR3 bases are TGTGCCAGCAGTGACTCCGGGACTAGCGGGAGCCCGATCTTC.

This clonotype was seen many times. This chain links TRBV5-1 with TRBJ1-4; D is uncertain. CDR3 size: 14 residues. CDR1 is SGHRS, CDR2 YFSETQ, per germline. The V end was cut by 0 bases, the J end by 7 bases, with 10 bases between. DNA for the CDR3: TGCGCCAGCAGCTTGGGAAATCGGGGTGAAAAACTGTTTTTT. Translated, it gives CASSLGNRGEKLFF.

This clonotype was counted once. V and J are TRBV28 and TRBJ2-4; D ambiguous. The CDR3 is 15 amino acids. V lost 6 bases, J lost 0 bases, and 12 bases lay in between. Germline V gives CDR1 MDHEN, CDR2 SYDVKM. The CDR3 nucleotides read TGTGCCAGCAGCGAGACCAGACTAGCCAAAAACATTCAGTACTTC. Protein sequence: CASSETRLAKNIQYF.

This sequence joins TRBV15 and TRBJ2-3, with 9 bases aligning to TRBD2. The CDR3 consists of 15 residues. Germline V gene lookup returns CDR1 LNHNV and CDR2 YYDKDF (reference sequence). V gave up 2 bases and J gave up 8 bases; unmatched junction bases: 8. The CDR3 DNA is TGTGCCACCAGCAGACCGAGCGGGAGGAGGATTACGCAGTATTTT. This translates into CATSRPSGRRITQYF.

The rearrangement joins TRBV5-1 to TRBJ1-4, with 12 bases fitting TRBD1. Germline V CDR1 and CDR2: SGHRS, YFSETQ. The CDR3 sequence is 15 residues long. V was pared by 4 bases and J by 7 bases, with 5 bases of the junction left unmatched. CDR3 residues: CASSPRDRGPEKLFF. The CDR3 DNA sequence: TGCGCCAGCAGCCCCCGGGACAGGGGGCCTGAAAAACTGTTTTTT.

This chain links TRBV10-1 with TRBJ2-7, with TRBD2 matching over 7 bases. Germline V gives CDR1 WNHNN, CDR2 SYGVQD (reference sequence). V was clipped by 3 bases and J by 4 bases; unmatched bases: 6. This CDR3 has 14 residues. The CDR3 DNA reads TGCGCCAGCAGTGACTTGGCGGGAGCATACGAGCAGTACTTC. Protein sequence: CASSDLAGAYEQYF.